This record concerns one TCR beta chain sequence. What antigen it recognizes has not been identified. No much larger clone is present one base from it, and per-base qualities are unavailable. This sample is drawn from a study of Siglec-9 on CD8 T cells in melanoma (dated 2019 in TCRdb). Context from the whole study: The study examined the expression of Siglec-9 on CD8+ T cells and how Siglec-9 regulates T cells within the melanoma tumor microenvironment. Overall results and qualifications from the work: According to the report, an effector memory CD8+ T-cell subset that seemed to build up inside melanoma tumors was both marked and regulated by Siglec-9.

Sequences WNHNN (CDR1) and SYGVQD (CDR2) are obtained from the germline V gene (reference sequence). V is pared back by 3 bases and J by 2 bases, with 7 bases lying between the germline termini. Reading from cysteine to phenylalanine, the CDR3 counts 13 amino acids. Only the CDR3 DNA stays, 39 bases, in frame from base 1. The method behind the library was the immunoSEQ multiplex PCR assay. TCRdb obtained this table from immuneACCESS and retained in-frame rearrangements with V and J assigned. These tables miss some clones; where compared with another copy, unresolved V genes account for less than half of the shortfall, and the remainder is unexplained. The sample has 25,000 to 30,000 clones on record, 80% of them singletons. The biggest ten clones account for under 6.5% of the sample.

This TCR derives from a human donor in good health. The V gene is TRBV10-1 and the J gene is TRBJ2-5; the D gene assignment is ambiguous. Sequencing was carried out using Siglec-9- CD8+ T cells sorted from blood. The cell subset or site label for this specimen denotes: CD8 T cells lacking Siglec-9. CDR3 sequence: CASSDVGQETQYF. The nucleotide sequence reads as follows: TGCGCCAGCAGTGATGTGGGGCAAGAGACCCAGTACTTC.